Listed below are T cell receptor beta chains from one sample, sequenced in a study of identical twins. TCRdb re-called the 5' RACE reads through MiXCR, storing one row per CDR3 protein. In the table there are hundreds of thousands of distinct CDR3 sequences, around 6% of which are singletons. The sample was naive T cells sorted from blood. The receptors derive from a man aged 18 to 29 in good health. CDR3s include the opening cysteine and the closing phenylalanine or tryptophan. D genes are given only for firm matches. Expanded clones are given a class, and other clones once, few, many or no size at all.

cdr3_aa | cdr3_nt | v_call | clone_size | j_call | d_call
CATSRWGEEDTQYF | TGTGCCACCAGCAGGTGGGGGGAGGAAGATACGCAGTATTTT | TRBV15 | few | TRBJ2-3 | -
CASSLTGSYGYTF | TGTGCCAGCAGTTTAACAGGGAGTTATGGCTACACCTTC | TRBV28 | many | TRBJ1-2 | -
CASSVQGLARGDTQYF | TGTGCCAGCAGCGTTCAGGGACTAGCGCGCGGGGATACGCAGTATTTT | TRBV9 | - | TRBJ2-3 | TRBD2
CASSANWSGREKLFF | TGTGCCAGCAGTGCTAACTGGAGCGGGAGAGAAAAACTGTTTTTT | TRBV12-3/TRBV12-4 | many | TRBJ1-4 | -
CASSEWAGPFTGELFF | TGCGCCAGCAGTGAGTGGGCGGGTCCCTTCACCGGGGAGCTGTTTTTT | TRBV10-2 | - | TRBJ2-2 | -
CASTYDGTEAFF | TGTGCCAGCACGTACGATGGCACTGAAGCTTTCTTT | TRBV28 | many | TRBJ1-1 | -
CASTLGGRGTEAFF | TGCGCCAGCACCTTGGGAGGGAGGGGGACTGAAGCTTTCTTT | TRBV5-1 | many | TRBJ1-1 | -
CASSLAPGTGYEKLFF | TGTGCCAGCAGCTTAGCCCCCGGGACAGGGTACGAAAAACTGTTTTTT | TRBV7-6 | many | TRBJ1-4 | TRBD1
CASTPQGARYNEQFF | TGTGCCAGCACCCCCCAGGGGGCGCGGTACAATGAGCAGTTCTTC | TRBV27 | many | TRBJ2-1 | TRBD1
CASSQDGAQTNEKLFF | TGTGCCAGCAGCCAAGATGGGGCCCAAACTAATGAAAAACTGTTTTTT | TRBV14 | few | TRBJ1-4 | -
CASEERTGPAYNSPLHF | TGTGCCAGCGAAGAGAGAACGGGGCCGGCCTACAATTCACCCCTCCACTTT | TRBV6-1 | many | TRBJ1-6 | -
CASSPPLRGAYNEQFF | TGTGCCAGCTCACCACCGTTACGGGGGGCCTACAATGAGCAGTTCTTC | TRBV18 | many | TRBJ2-1 | TRBD2
CASSLDRGRNSPLHF | TGCGCCAGCAGCCTGGACAGGGGGCGTAATTCACCCCTCCACTTT | TRBV5-1 | many | TRBJ1-6 | TRBD1
CASSLVGQGAHNEQFF | TGTGCCAGCAGCTTAGTGGGACAGGGGGCTCACAATGAGCAGTTCTTC | TRBV11-2 | - | TRBJ2-1 | TRBD1
CAIAASTDTQYF | TGTGCCATCGCCGCTAGCACAGATACGCAGTATTTT | TRBV10-3 | many | TRBJ2-3 | -
CAWTWSGGRTQYF | TGTGCCTGGACGTGGTCAGGGGGCCGTACCCAGTACTTC | TRBV30 | few | TRBJ2-5 | TRBD1
CASSVGTSAGELFF | TGTGCCAGCAGCGTTGGGACTAGCGCCGGGGAGCTGTTTTTT | TRBV9 | few | TRBJ2-2 | TRBD2
CASSIMGETQYF | TGTGCCAGTAGTATAATGGGGGAGACCCAGTACTTC | TRBV19 | few | TRBJ2-5 | -
CASSQWSGQATYEQYF | TGTGCCAGCAGCCAATGGTCGGGACAGGCCACCTACGAGCAGTACTTC | TRBV14 | - | TRBJ2-7 | TRBD1
CASSQEAVLGGEQFF | TGTGCCAGCAGCCAAGAAGCGGTACTAGGTGGTGAGCAGTTCTTC | TRBV3-1 | many | TRBJ2-1 | -
CSASGTSHFYEQYF | TGCAGTGCTAGTGGGACTAGTCATTTTTACGAGCAGTACTTC | TRBV20-1 | - | TRBJ2-7 | TRBD2
CASSPGPVGEKLFF | TGTGCCAGCAGTCCGGGACCGGTTGGTGAAAAACTGTTTTTT | TRBV6-2/TRBV6-3 | many | TRBJ1-4 | -
CASRQGIATNEKLFF | TGTGCCAGCAGGCAGGGGATTGCAACTAATGAAAAACTGTTTTTT | TRBV12-3/TRBV12-4 | many | TRBJ1-4 | -
CAISESPGGSTDTQYF | TGTGCCATCAGTGAGTCCCCGGGAGGAAGCACAGATACGCAGTATTTT | TRBV10-3 | many | TRBJ2-3 | TRBD2
CASLGQRTDTQYF | TGCGCCAGCTTGGGACAGCGCACAGATACGCAGTATTTT | TRBV5-1 | - | TRBJ2-3 | TRBD1
CASSHPPGVTGKGVTEAFF | TGCGCCAGCAGCCACCCCCCAGGAGTCACAGGGAAAGGGGTCACTGAAGCTTTCTTT | TRBV4-1 | - | TRBJ1-1 | -
CASSQDFGGWQALGFYGYTF | TGCGCCAGCAGCCAAGATTTCGGGGGTTGGCAGGCCTTGGGGTTCTATGGCTACACCTTC | TRBV4-3 | many | TRBJ1-2 | -
CASSQDEGNQPQHF | TGTGCCAGCAGCCAAGATGAGGGCAATCAGCCCCAGCATTTT | TRBV4-2 | - | TRBJ1-5 | -
CASSQGLGGETQYF | TGCGCCAGCAGCCAGGGACTAGGAGGGGAGACCCAGTACTTC | TRBV4-1 | many | TRBJ2-5 | TRBD2
CSASTDYSNQPQHF | TGCAGTGCTTCGACGGACTATAGCAATCAGCCCCAGCATTTT | TRBV20-1 | - | TRBJ1-5 | -
CSVAGLAGIPTGELFF | TGCAGCGTTGCCGGGCTAGCGGGTATACCCACCGGGGAGCTGTTTTTT | TRBV29-1 | - | TRBJ2-2 | TRBD2
CASSLTQAGTGYTF | TGTGCCAGCAGTTTAACCCAGGCCGGGACGGGCTACACCTTC | TRBV27 | - | TRBJ1-2 | -
CSASRSWQGHQPQHF | TGCAGTGCTAGTAGGTCTTGGCAGGGGCATCAGCCCCAGCATTTT | TRBV20-1 | many | TRBJ1-5 | -
CSVAGTGLSGELFF | TGCAGCGTTGCCGGGACAGGGTTATCGGGGGAGCTGTTTTTT | TRBV29-1 | few | TRBJ2-2 | TRBD1
CASSQRKPGADTQYF | TGTGCCAGCAGCCAGCGGAAACCGGGAGCAGATACGCAGTATTTT | TRBV3-1 | - | TRBJ2-3 | -
CASSLGEGPQFF | TGTGCCAGCAGCTTGGGAGAGGGGCCCCAGTTCTTC | TRBV5-5 | few | TRBJ2-1 | -
CSESKSETQYF | TGCAGCGAGAGTAAATCGGAGACCCAGTACTTC | TRBV29-1 | many | TRBJ2-5 | -
CASRDGMTGRETQYF | TGTGCCAGCAGGGACGGTATGACGGGAAGAGAGACCCAGTACTTC | TRBV6-2/TRBV6-3 | many | TRBJ2-5 | -
CATSRDRSGSYNEQFF | TGTGCCACCAGCAGAGATCGAAGTGGGTCCTACAATGAGCAGTTCTTC | TRBV15 | - | TRBJ2-1 | -
CASSYSTGQGARPEAFF | TGTGCCAGCAGTTACTCGACTGGACAGGGGGCGCGTCCTGAAGCTTTCTTT | TRBV6-5 | many | TRBJ1-1 | TRBD1
CASSVWGELNEQFF | TGCGCCAGCAGTGTATGGGGGGAGTTGAATGAGCAGTTCTTC | TRBV10-2 | - | TRBJ2-1 | -
CASSLGGQGSYEQYF | TGTGCCAGCAGCTTAGGGGGACAGGGTTCCTACGAGCAGTACTTC | TRBV7-8 | many | TRBJ2-7 | TRBD1